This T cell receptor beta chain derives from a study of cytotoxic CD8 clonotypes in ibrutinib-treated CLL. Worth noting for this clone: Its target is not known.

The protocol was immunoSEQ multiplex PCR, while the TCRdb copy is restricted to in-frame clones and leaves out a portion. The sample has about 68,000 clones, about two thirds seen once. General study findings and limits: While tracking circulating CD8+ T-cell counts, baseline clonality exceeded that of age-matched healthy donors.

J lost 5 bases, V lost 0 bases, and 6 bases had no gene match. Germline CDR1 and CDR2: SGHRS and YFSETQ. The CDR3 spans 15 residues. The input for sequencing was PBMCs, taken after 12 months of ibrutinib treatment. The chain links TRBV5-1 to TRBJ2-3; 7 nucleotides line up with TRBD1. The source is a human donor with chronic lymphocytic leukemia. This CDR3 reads CASSLGPGQLDTQYF. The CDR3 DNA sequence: TGCGCCAGCAGCTTGGGACCGGGACAGTTAGATACGCAGTATTTT.